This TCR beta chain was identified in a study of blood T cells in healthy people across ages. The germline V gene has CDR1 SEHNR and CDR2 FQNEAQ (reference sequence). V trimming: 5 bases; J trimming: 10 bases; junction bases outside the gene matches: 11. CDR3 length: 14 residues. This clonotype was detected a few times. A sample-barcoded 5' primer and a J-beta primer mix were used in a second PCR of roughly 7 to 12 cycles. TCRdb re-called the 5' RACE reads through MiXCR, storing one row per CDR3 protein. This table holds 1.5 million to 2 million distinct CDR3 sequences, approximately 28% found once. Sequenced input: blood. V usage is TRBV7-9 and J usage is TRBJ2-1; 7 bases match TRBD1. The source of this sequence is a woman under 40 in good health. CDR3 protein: CASSIRQGEGEQFF. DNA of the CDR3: TGTGCCAGCAGCATCCGACAGGGAGAGGGGGAGCAGTTCTTC.